The 19 T cell receptor beta chains reported below all come from one sample, sequenced in a study of blood T cell repertoires in COVID-19. Assay used: immunoSEQ multiplex PCR; TCRdb lists only in-frame clones, some missing. The table lists about 60,000 clones, roughly 83% of them singletons, with approximately 15% in the top ten. Sequencing input: peripheral blood. The receptors were gathered from a man in his 70s with active COVID-19.

This clone has just a few counts. This chain connects TRBV28 to TRBJ1-1, with 8 bases identical to TRBD1. V lost 4 bases to trimming and J lost 4 bases; unmatched junction nucleotides: 8. This CDR3 has 15 residues. Germline loops: CDR1 MDHEN, CDR2 SYDVKM. CDR3 DNA: TGTGCCAGCAGTTCATCCGGGACAGGATTCACTGAAGCTTTCTTT. Protein sequence: CASSSSGTGFTEAFF.

The CDR3: CAIIPGLAGEGISNEQFF. CDR3 bases: TGCGCCATTATTCCGGGACTAGCGGGTGAAGGGATCTCCAATGAGCAGTTCTTC. The chain links TRBV10-2 to TRBJ2-1; 12 bases match TRBD2. Germline V gene sequence: CDR1 WSHSY, CDR2 SAAADI. Germline trimming cut 10 bases from V and 6 bases from J; bases unmatched to any gene: 19. There are 18 residues in the CDR3.

The table lists this clone with a count of one. V usage is TRBV30 and J usage is TRBJ1-2; D possibly corresponds to TRBD1 (5 bases). V was shortened by 2 bases and J by 8 bases, with 9 bases between the two germline ends. This CDR3 contains 11 residues. CDR1 and CDR2 (germline): GTSNPN, SVGIG (reference sequence). Written as DNA, the CDR3 is TGTGCCTGGAGTTTAGGGGTAGGCTACACCTTC. This sequence encodes CAWSLGVGYTF. Full variable domain (remainder filled in from reference TRBV30 and TRBJ1-2): SQTIHQWPATLVQPVGSPLSLECTVEGTSNPNLYWYRQAAGRGLQLLFYSVGIGQISSEVPQNLSASRPQDRQFILSSKKLLLSDSGFYLCAWSLGVGYTFGSGTRLTVV.

The chain is built from TRBV3-1 (or the pseudogene TRBV3-2) and TRBJ2-2; the match to TRBD2 covers 11 bases. The J segment lost 5 bases and the V segment lost 1 base, leaving 12 bases of the junction unmatched. The CDR3 covers 19 residues. CDR1 is LGHDT, CDR2 YNNKEL, per germline (reference sequence). The CDR3 DNA is TGTGCCAGCAGCCAAGTCGTGACTAGCGGGAAAATACGGACCGGGGAGCTGTTTTTT. Protein product: CASSQVVTSGKIRTGELFF.

The chain links TRBV3-1 (or the pseudogene TRBV3-2) to TRBJ2-2; D gene uncertain. The CDR3 length is 14 residues. The germline V and J ends were trimmed by 0 bases and 6 bases, with 8 bases remaining between them. CDR1 and CDR2 (germline): LGHDT, YNNKEL (reference sequence). The CDR3 DNA reads as TGTGCCAGCAGCCAAGATCGCGAGGCCGGGGAGCTGTTTTTT. It is translated as CASSQDREAGELFF.

The gene calls are TRBV27 and TRBJ1-5; unclear D gene. The CDR3 runs 13 residues. Germline CDR1 MNHEY, CDR2 SMNVEV (reference sequence). V was shortened by 2 bases and J by 4 bases, with 6 bases between the two germline ends. The CDR3 coding sequence is TGTGCCAGCAGTTTAAAGAGGAATCAGCCCCAGCATTTT. It translates to CASSLKRNQPQHF.

The chain employs TRBV5-4 and TRBJ2-7; 12 bases line up with TRBD2. The junction had 3 bases not matched to a gene; V was cut back by 4 bases and J by 1 base. This CDR3 has 15 amino acids. Germline V gene lookup returns CDR1 SGHNT and CDR2 YYREEE (reference sequence). CDR3 loop: CASSRGLAGSYEQYF. The CDR3 nucleotides are TGTGCCAGCAGCCGTGGACTAGCGGGATCCTACGAGCAGTACTTC. The full variable domain, in which reference TRBV5-4 and TRBJ2-7 provide the parts outside the CDR3, is ETGVTQSPTHLIKTRGQQVTLRCSSQSGHNTVSWYQQALGQGPQFIFQYYREEENGRGNFPPRFSGLQFPNYSSELNVNALELDDSALYLCASSRGLAGSYEQYFGPGTRLTVT.

The gene calls are TRBV5-1 and TRBJ1-4, with D possibly TRBD1 on 5 matching bases. The CDR3 covers 15 residues. V was shortened by 0 bases and J by 8 bases, with 14 bases between the two germline ends. Per the germline V gene, CDR1 is SGHRS and CDR2 is YFSETQ. The CDR3 DNA reads as TGCGCCAGCAGCTTGGAGGCAGGTCGGGGGGAAAAACTGTTTTTT. Its translation is CASSLEAGRGEKLFF.

The chain joins TRBV21-1 to TRBJ2-2; TRBD2 is the table's D call and was not checked against the DNA. TRBV21-1 represents a pseudogene. The CDR3 sequence is 19 residues long. For the CDR3, the DNA is TGTGCCAGCAGCAAAGTTGGTGTCGGGGGGTCGAGTGGCACCGGGGAGCTGTTTTTT. Encoded protein: CASSKVGVGGSSGTGELFF.

This clone was seen more than once but under ten times. The rearrangement joins TRBV14 to TRBJ1-3; possible D gene TRBD1, 5 bases. Trimming took 4 bases from V and 0 from J, leaving 10 bases between them. The germline gives CDR1 SGHDN, CDR2 FVKESK. This CDR3 spans 15 amino acids. As DNA, the CDR3 is TGTGCCAGCAGCCGTAGGGGAAGCTCTGGAAACACCATATATTTT. This gives the protein CASSRRGSSGNTIYF.

The chain couples TRBV7-3 to TRBJ1-4; the D is unclear. CDR1 is SGHTA, CDR2 FQGTGA, per germline. V lost 2 bases, J lost 3 bases, and 7 bases lay in between. The CDR3 covers 14 residues. The CDR3 sequence: CASSLARANEKLFF. In DNA form, the CDR3 reads TGTGCCAGCAGCTTAGCCCGGGCTAATGAAAAACTGTTTTTT.

The gene calls are TRBV9 and TRBJ2-7; 8 nucleotides line up with TRBD1. The germline V gene encodes CDR1 SGDLS and CDR2 YYNGEE. Unmatched junction bases numbered 7, after V lost 4 bases and J lost 1 base. The CDR3 runs 15 residues. CDR3 sequence: CASSSDRETSYEQYF. DNA of the CDR3: TGTGCCAGCAGCTCGGACAGGGAAACATCCTACGAGCAGTACTTC.

The chain joins TRBV6-2 or TRBV6-3 to TRBJ1-1, with D maybe TRBD1 (5 bases). The CDR3 loop spans 13 amino acids. The germline gives CDR1 MNHEY, CDR2 SVGEGT. V shed 6 bases and J shed 5 bases, with 13 bases lying between them. CDR3 region: CASSLEGRTEAFF. The CDR3 DNA follows: TGTGCCAGCAGCCTGGAGGGACGAACTGAAGCTTTCTTT.

The chain recombines TRBV11-2 with TRBJ1-4; a weak D match, TRBD1 (6 bases). The CDR3 length is 17 residues. Trimming took 3 bases from V and 0 from J, leaving 14 bases between them. Germline V lookup: CDR1 SGHAT, CDR2 FQNNGV. DNA of the CDR3: TGTGCCAGCAGCTTCTCGGCAGGGGCTGCAACTAATGAAAAACTGTTTTTT. It translates to CASSFSAGAATNEKLFF.

This clone was seen only once. The V gene is TRBV19, the J gene TRBJ1-5, with D tentatively TRBD1 (6 bases). Deletions cut 3 bases from V and 1 base from J, with 13 bases between. Per the germline V gene, CDR1 is LNHDA and CDR2 is SQIVND (reference sequence). The CDR3 extends over 16 amino acids. CDR3 in amino acids: CASSIRARGSNQPQHF. The CDR3 nucleotides are TGTGCCAGTAGTATCCGTGCCAGGGGAAGCAATCAGCCCCAGCATTTT.

This clone was detected only a few times. Mismatch with germline at one junction end may stem from a read error. The chain carries TRBV18 and TRBJ1-2, with D unresolved. This CDR3 is 15 amino acids long. In germline, CDR1 is KGHSH, CDR2 LQKENI. As DNA, the CDR3 is TGTGCCAGCTCACCAAGTGCGTTAGCTAATTATGGCTACACCTTC. Encoded protein: CASSPSALANYGYTF.

CDR3: CASSQDIPTAKNIQYF. Written as DNA, the CDR3 is TGTGCCAGCAGCCAAGATATACCGACAGCAAAAAACATTCAGTACTTC. This chain links TRBV3-1 (or the pseudogene TRBV3-2) with TRBJ2-4, with D perhaps matching TRBD1 (5 bases). The CDR3 consists of 16 residues. Trimming removed 0 bases at V and 4 bases at J, with 13 bases between. Per germline, CDR1 LGHDT and CDR2 YNNKEL (reference sequence).

In the case of this clone: Other DNA sequences within the sample encode an identical CDR3. The CDR3 DNA follows: TGCGCCAGCAGCTTAGGGCAGGGAGGCTATGGCTACACCTTC. It is translated as CASSLGQGGYGYTF. The rearrangement links TRBV5-1 to TRBJ1-2; a weak D match, TRBD1 (5 bases). The CDR3 is made up of 14 amino acids. V lost 2 bases and J lost 4, with 12 bases in between. Germline CDR1 reads SGHRS; CDR2 reads YFSETQ.

CDR3 amino acids: CASSFTRETQYF. The CDR3 DNA reads as TGTGCCAGCAGTTTTACTCGCGAGACCCAGTACTTC. V usage is TRBV6-2 or TRBV6-3 and J usage is TRBJ2-5, with D unclear. The CDR3 extends over 12 amino acids. CDR1 MNHEY and CDR2 SVGEGT come from the germline V gene. V lost 4 bases, J lost 5 bases, and 8 bases lay in between.